This passage covers 5 T cell receptor beta chains from one sample sequenced in a study of blood T cell repertoires in COVID-19. Using immunoSEQ multiplex PCR, the repertoire was profiled, and TCRdb retains in-frame clones only, with some absent. The top ten clones hold about 9.4% of a sample with 200,000 to 250,000 clones, 65% to 85% of them seen once. Sequencing was performed on peripheral blood. The receptors stem from a woman aged 80 or older with acute or convalescent COVID-19.

This clone was seen a few times. CDR3 loop: CASTLQGMAQPQHF. DNA of the CDR3: TGTGCCAGTACCTTACAGGGGATGGCTCAGCCCCAGCATTTT. The chain links TRBV19 to TRBJ1-5; 7 bases line up with TRBD1. V gave up 7 bases and J gave up 6 bases; unmatched junction bases: 9. The germline CDR1 and CDR2 sequences are LNHDA and SQIVND (reference sequence). The CDR3 is made up of 14 amino acids.

The gene calls are TRBV30 and TRBJ1-1; 8 bases align to TRBD1. The CDR3 is 13 amino acids. The J segment lost 10 bases and the V segment lost 0 bases, leaving 7 bases of the junction unmatched. From germline, CDR1 is GTSNPN and CDR2 SVGIG (reference sequence). CDR3 in DNA: TGTGCCTGGAGTGTACGCAGGGGGCAGGGAGCTTTCTTT. It specifies CAWSVRRGQGAFF.

The chain is built from TRBV19 and TRBJ2-3; 10 bases are a match to TRBD2. Germline CDR1 and CDR2: LNHDA and SQIVND (reference sequence). Trimming cost V 6 bases and J 3 bases; bases outside gene matches: 9. This CDR3 region has 16 residues. CDR3 region: CASSRGAGLATDTQYF. The CDR3 DNA reads TGTGCCAGTAGCCGTGGGGCGGGACTAGCGACAGATACGCAGTATTTT.

This chain links TRBV30 with TRBJ1-1; 8 nucleotides line up with TRBD1. V lost 5 bases and J lost 0; bases outside the gene matches: 8. The CDR3 is 15 residues long. Germline V gene sequence: CDR1 GTSNPN, CDR2 SVGIG (reference sequence). As DNA, the CDR3 is TGTGCCTGGCAACAGGGGGGCCCCCTGAACACTGAAGCTTTCTTT. It is translated as CAWQQGGPLNTEAFF.

A few counts support this clone. Within the sample, other DNA sequences also encode this same CDR3. The chain joins TRBV29-1 to TRBJ1-5; 11 nucleotides line up with TRBD1. V trimming: 4 bases; J trimming: 6 bases; junction bases outside the gene matches: 2. This CDR3 is 13 amino acids long. Germline values: CDR1 SQVTM, CDR2 ANQGSEA. CDR3 amino acids: CSVGDRGGQPQHF. The CDR3 bases are TGCAGCGTTGGGGACAGGGGGGGTCAGCCCCAGCATTTT.